The T cell receptor beta chain under discussion was sequenced for a study of cytomegalovirus exposure and HLA in healthy donors. Study overall: Out of about 190 million T cells, an earlier analysis found about 120 million unique TCR beta sequences in total. Study findings and constraints: The classifier reportedly diagnosed cytomegalovirus status with high specificity and sensitivity. The likely explanation for a cluster of highly shared sequence variants was sequencing artifact.

V shed 0 bases, J shed 4 bases, and the junction held 14 bases outside the gene matches. CDR1 and CDR2 (germline): LGHNA, YSLEER. The CDR3 runs 19 residues. PCR primers comprised 60 Vbeta and 13 Jbeta primers. Per the authors' pipeline: In a later analysis, of some 80 million unique beta chains, roughly 10 million appeared in at least two donors. Clones were read by immunoSEQ multiplex PCR, and TCRdb kept only the in-frame ones, dropping some. V, J and clone size reflect that table, while D and trimming were determined from the DNA. The table lists about 59,000 clones, over 60% of them singletons. About this clone itself: Antigen: not known.

Sequencing input: PBMCs. V gene TRBV4-3 combines with J gene TRBJ1-2, with 10 positions matching TRBD1. The receptor's source is a young man in good health and CMV-seropositive. The CDR3 nucleotides are TGCGCCAGCAGCCAAGAGTGGGGACAGGGGCGAGGTAGAGGCTATGGCTACACCTTC. Protein: CASSQEWGQGRGRGYGYTF.